The 20 T cell receptor beta chains below were found in one sample sequenced in a study of PD-1 blockade in classical Hodgkin lymphoma. This table comes from immunoSEQ multiplex PCR, and its TCRdb copy is limited to in-frame clones, with some not included. The profile covers approximately 70,000 clones, with 93% appearing a single time and about 2.8% taken by the ten largest. The sample's time point: newly diagnosed, previously untreated cHL patient sample. Material: peripheral blood mononuclear cells (PBMCs). The receptors stem from a human donor with classical Hodgkin lymphoma.

The V and J genes are TRBV6-6 and TRBJ2-5; D ambiguous. Germline V CDR1 and CDR2: MNHNY, SVGAGI (reference sequence). This CDR3 has 15 residues. Trimming stripped 2 bases from V and 2 bases from J, with 12 bases between. The CDR3 nucleotides are TGTGCCAGCAGTTACCCCGAGGCAGGTCAAGAGACCCAGTACTTC. Residues: CASSYPEAGQETQYF.

Only a few counts were recorded for this clone. The CDR3 reads CASSQGNNQPQHF. CDR3 in DNA: TGTGCCAGCAGCCAAGGAAACAATCAGCCCCAGCATTTT. The chain links TRBV4-2 to TRBJ1-5; D remains unclear. Germline V gives CDR1 LGHNA, CDR2 YNFKEQ. This CDR3 contains 13 residues. The V gene lost 1 base and the J gene lost 3 bases, with 4 bases spanning the gap.

The chain has TRBV6-5 and TRBJ1-1, with D maybe TRBD1 (5 bases). Trimming shortened V by 2 bases and J by 11 bases, and 18 bases separated the two germline ends. The CDR3 sequence is 14 residues long. CDR1 is MNHEY and CDR2 is SVGAGI in the germline V gene. Here the CDR3 DNA reads TGTGCCAGCAGTTACGGGGCTGCACGGGAACTGGCTTTCTTT. Translating it yields CASSYGAARELAFF.

The V call is TRBV25-1, the J call TRBJ2-1; D might be TRBD2 (5 bases). Between the trimmed V and J ends, which lost 4 bases and 0 bases, there was a span of 13 bases. This CDR3 is 16 amino acids long. CDR1 MGHDK and CDR2 SYGVNS come from the germline V gene. The CDR3 protein is CASSGLAASSYNEQFF. CDR3 DNA: TGTGCCAGCAGTGGGCTAGCTGCTAGCTCCTACAATGAGCAGTTCTTC.

This clone was observed once. V usage is TRBV5-1 and J usage is TRBJ1-1; the match to TRBD1 covers 8 bases. V lost 0 bases to trimming and J lost 1 base; unmatched junction nucleotides: 2. CDR1 and CDR2 (germline): SGHRS, YFSETQ. The CDR3 is 15 amino acids. The CDR3 nucleotides are TGCGCCAGCAGCTTGGCCGGACAGGGGAACACTGAAGCTTTCTTT. It translates to CASSLAGQGNTEAFF.

The gene calls are TRBV28 and TRBJ1-5, with TRBD1 as a possible D gene (5 bases). V shed 7 bases and J shed 0 bases, with 13 bases lying between them. The CDR3 totals 15 residues. Germline-derived CDR1 and CDR2 are MDHEN and SYDVKM. In DNA form, the CDR3 reads TGTGCCAGCAACTACGCAGGGTATAGCAATCAGCCCCAGCATTTT. It is translated as CASNYAGYSNQPQHF.

The rearrangement links TRBV7-9 to TRBJ1-3, with D uncertain. Trimming cost V 0 bases and J 0 bases, with 6 bases left between them. CDR3 length: 15 residues. In germline, CDR1 is SEHNR, CDR2 FQNEAQ (reference sequence). CDR3 nucleotide sequence: TGTGCCAGCAGCTTAGCTGGGAGCTCTGGAAACACCATATATTTT. Translation gives CASSLAGSSGNTIYF.

The CDR3 bases are TGTGCCAGCAGCCAAGCGCCGGGTGGGGCCAACGTCCTGACTTTC. Translated, it gives CASSQAPGGANVLTF. V usage is TRBV7-2 and J usage is TRBJ2-6, with unresolved D. Deletions cut 5 bases from V and 3 bases from J, with 11 bases between. Germline V lookup: CDR1 SGHTA, CDR2 FQGNSA. The CDR3 is 15 amino acids.

This clone was found a few times. This chain links TRBV19 with TRBJ1-2; D unresolved. CDR1 is LNHDA, CDR2 SQIVND, per germline (reference sequence). Trimming shortened V by 6 bases and J by 3 bases, and 11 bases separated the two germline ends. The CDR3 runs to 13 residues. CDR3 protein: CASRVHKDYGYTF. Here the CDR3 DNA reads TGTGCCAGTAGGGTACACAAGGACTATGGCTACACCTTC. Looking up the rest from reference TRBV19 and TRBJ1-2 gives the full variable domain: DGGITQSPKYLFRKEGQNVTLSCEQNLNHDAMYWYRQDPGQGLRLIYYSQIVNDFQKGDIAEGYSVSREKKESFPLTVTSAQKNPTAFYLCASRVHKDYGYTFGSGTRLTVV.

This clone has more than one count but fewer than ten. DNA for the CDR3: TGTGCCAGCAGCACGATGGGGGAGGGGAATCAGCCCCAGCATTTT. Amino acid sequence: CASSTMGEGNQPQHF. The chain carries TRBV7-9 and TRBJ1-5; D might be TRBD1 (5 bases). The CDR3 sequence is 15 residues long. Trimming took 5 bases from V and 4 from J, leaving 15 bases between them. The V gene's germline CDR1 is SEHNR and CDR2 FQNEAQ (reference sequence).

This sequence joins TRBV15 and TRBJ2-5; D call uncertain. Trimming shortened V by 6 bases and J by 3 bases, and 11 bases separated the two germline ends. Germline V CDR1 and CDR2: LNHNV, YYDKDF (reference sequence). The CDR3 is 13 residues long. CDR3 nucleotides: TGTGCCACCAGTCATCCGGCTAAAGAGACCCAGTACTTC. Translating it yields CATSHPAKETQYF.

The chain employs TRBV28 and TRBJ2-7; maybe TRBD2 (6 bases). Looked up from germline, CDR1 is MDHEN and CDR2 is SYDVKM. This CDR3 has 16 residues. The V end lost 7 bases, the J end lost 4 bases, and 23 bases lay between the germline ends. The CDR3 sequence: CASTKTGGRPEYEQYF. Here the CDR3 DNA reads TGTGCCAGCACCAAAACCGGAGGGCGGCCTGAGTACGAGCAGTACTTC.

V gene TRBV2 combines with J gene TRBJ2-7, with TRBD1 matching 10 bases. CDR1 is SNHLY and CDR2 is FYNNEI in the germline V gene. The J segment lost 6 bases and the V segment lost 5 bases, leaving 4 bases of the junction unmatched. CDR3 length equals 13 residues. CDR3 sequence reads: CASSPGQGTEQYF. DNA for the CDR3: TGTGCCAGCAGTCCGGGACAGGGGACCGAGCAGTACTTC.

The genes are TRBV28 and TRBJ2-3; D uncertain. This CDR3 has 13 amino acids. The V end lost 3 bases, the J end lost 2 bases, and 6 bases lay between the germline ends. Per germline, CDR1 MDHEN and CDR2 SYDVKM. CDR3 sequence: CASSFGFTDTQYF. In DNA, the CDR3 is TGTGCCAGCAGTTTCGGTTTCACAGATACGCAGTATTTT.

V and J are TRBV10-3 and TRBJ2-1; D not certain. V was pared by 3 bases and J by 5 bases, with 17 bases between. CDR1 is ENHRY and CDR2 is SYGVKD in the germline V gene. The CDR3 runs to 16 residues. In nucleotides, the CDR3 is TGTGCCATCAGTGATCCCGCCTTGGTGGCACACAATGAGCAGTTCTTC. Amino acid sequence: CAISDPALVAHNEQFF.

This chain uses TRBV6-5 with TRBJ1-1; tentative D call: TRBD1 (5 bases). This CDR3 has 14 residues. The V end lost 3 bases, the J end lost 2 bases, and 10 bases lay between the germline ends. Per germline, CDR1 MNHEY and CDR2 SVGAGI. CDR3: CASSYGDSNTEAFF. CDR3 coding DNA: TGTGCCAGCAGTTATGGGGACTCCAACACTGAAGCTTTCTTT.

The rearrangement links TRBV7-9 to TRBJ2-2, with D perhaps matching TRBD1 (5 bases). V was trimmed by 2 bases and J by 5 bases, leaving 21 bases between them. Germline V CDR1 and CDR2: SEHNR, FQNEAQ (reference sequence). This CDR3 comprises 18 residues. CDR3 sequence: CASSLRYQGSEGTGELFF. As DNA, the CDR3 is TGTGCCAGCAGCTTAAGATATCAGGGAAGTGAAGGGACCGGGGAGCTGTTTTTT.

The V call is TRBV7-8, the J call TRBJ2-7; unclear D gene. CDR1 SGHVS and CDR2 FQNEAQ come from the germline V gene. This CDR3 is built from 14 residues. V gave up 5 bases and J gave up 3 bases, with 14 bases separating them. DNA of the CDR3: TGTGCCAGCAGCCCTAAAGCCCTAATCTACGAGCAGTACTTC. Amino acid sequence: CASSPKALIYEQYF.

This rearrangement joins TRBV18 to TRBJ1-3; tentatively, D is TRBD1 (5 bases). CDR1 is KGHSH and CDR2 is LQKENI in the germline V gene. This CDR3 has 17 amino acids. The V end lost 2 bases, the J end lost 0 bases, and 14 bases lay between the germline ends. CDR3 sequence (DNA): TGTGCCAGCTCACCAGAGGGGAGCGGGACCTCTGGAAACACCATATATTTT. It encodes CASSPEGSGTSGNTIYF.

The chain links TRBV5-4 to TRBJ1-2, with 7 bases that match TRBD1. The germline gives CDR1 SGHNT, CDR2 YYREEE (reference sequence). The CDR3 runs 14 residues. Trimming cost V 4 bases and J 3 bases; bases outside gene matches: 6. CDR3 sequence: CASSVGQVHYGYTF. DNA for the CDR3: TGTGCCAGCAGCGTTGGACAGGTTCACTATGGCTACACCTTC.